The next 7 T cell receptor beta chains were all read from a single sample in a study of shared clonotypes between healthy human individuals. Libraries were prepared by immunoSEQ multiplex PCR; TCRdb keeps only in-frame clonotypes and omits some of them. The table lists around 700,000 clones, about two thirds of them singletons. Sequencing input: memory CD4+ T cells sorted from blood. Described subset: CD45RA-negative fraction. The receptors stem from a woman in her twenties or thirties in good health.

This chain joins TRBV14 and TRBJ2-5, with D possibly TRBD2 on 5 matching bases. Per germline, CDR1 SGHDN and CDR2 FVKESK. The V end was cut by 4 bases, the J end by 5 bases, with 11 bases between. The CDR3 runs 13 residues. CDR3 nucleotides: TGTGCCAGCAGCCGGGAGTATTCGGAGACCCAGTACTTC. Translating gives CASSREYSETQYF. The variable domain in full, with the rest retrieved from reference TRBV14 and TRBJ2-5, is EAGVTQFPSHSVIEKGQTVTLRCDPISGHDNLYWYRRVMGKEIKFLLHFVKESKQDESGMPNNRFLAERTGGTYSTLKVQPAELEDSGVYFCASSREYSETQYFGPGTRLLVL.

This clone appeared many times. The chain uses TRBV7-9 and TRBJ2-1; D not certain. V lost 0 bases, J lost 4 bases, and 7 bases lay in between. The CDR3 sequence is 14 residues long. Germline CDR1 reads SEHNR; CDR2 reads FQNEAQ (reference sequence). As DNA, the CDR3 is TGTGCCAGCAGCTTAGCGTCGTATTACAATGAGCAGTTCTTC. As protein: CASSLASYYNEQFF.

This clone appeared a single time. V usage is TRBV28 and J usage is TRBJ2-1; 10 nucleotides agree with TRBD2. The germline CDR1 and CDR2 sequences are MDHEN and SYDVKM. Losses at the gene ends were 3 bases for V and 2 bases for J; bases not matched to a gene: 7. The CDR3 spans 17 residues. CDR3 nucleotides: TGTGCCAGCAGTTTGGGGCTAGCGGGAGTGGCCTACAATGAGCAGTTCTTC. This encodes CASSLGLAGVAYNEQFF.

The chain is built from TRBV2 and TRBJ1-3; D gene ambiguous. The CDR3 length is 14 residues. V was pared by 6 bases and J by 3 bases, with 12 bases between. CDR1 is SNHLY and CDR2 is FYNNEI in the germline V gene. The CDR3 loop reads CASSPSFVGNTIYF. The CDR3 nucleotides are TGTGCCAGCAGCCCCTCATTCGTTGGAAACACCATATATTTT.

V and J are TRBV5-1 and TRBJ2-1; D unresolved. V dropped 0 bases and J dropped 2 bases, with 9 bases sitting between them. Germline V gives CDR1 SGHRS, CDR2 YFSETQ. The length of the CDR3 is 15 residues. The CDR3 coding sequence is TGCGCCAGCAGCTTGGATCATCTGGCCTACAATGAGCAGTTCTTC. This encodes CASSLDHLAYNEQFF.

As for this clone: Other DNA sequences in the sample encode the same CDR3. The chain recombines TRBV19 with TRBJ2-7; D possibly corresponds to TRBD2 (6 bases). Germline V gene lookup returns CDR1 LNHDA and CDR2 SQIVND (reference sequence). The germline V and J ends were trimmed by 2 bases and 0 bases, with 8 bases remaining between them. The CDR3 has 14 residues. The CDR3 nucleotides read TGTGCCAGTAGTATATCTAGCGTCTCCTACGAGCAGTACTTC. It specifies CASSISSVSYEQYF.

CDR3 DNA: TGCGCCAGCAGCTTGTCGACTAGCGGGCCTAGTGAGCAGTACTTC. This gives the protein CASSLSTSGPSEQYF. The rearrangement uses TRBV5-1 and TRBJ2-7; TRBD2 aligns across 10 bases. CDR1 and CDR2 from the germline V gene are SGHRS and YFSETQ. The CDR3 has 15 residues. Trimming at V came to 1 base and at J to 7 bases, leaving 8 bases not matched to a gene. The full variable domain, completed using reference TRBV5-1 and TRBJ2-7, is KAGVTQTPRYLIKTRGQQVTLSCSPISGHRSVSWYQQTPGQGLQFLFEYFSETQRNKGNFPGRFSGRQFSNSRSEMNVSTLELGDSALYLCASSLSTSGPSEQYFGPGTRLTVT.